This TCR beta chain was profiled in a study of T cells in Graves' hyperthyroidism and ophthalmopathy. At the level of the study: Staff took peripheral blood when the initial diagnosis was made, before any treatment began. General study results and limits: By a 13 V-J model, ophthalmopathy was set apart from stable hyperthyroidism.

This clonotype was recorded many times. The antigen is undetermined. With 5 bases removed from V and 8 bases from J, the gap between germline ends came to 9 bases. This CDR3 contains 11 residues. From germline, CDR1 is PRHDT and CDR2 FYEKMQ (reference sequence). These patients, aged 18 to 65, had recently diagnosed hyperthyroidism lasting under 2 months. Clinicians diagnosed patients from clinical symptoms, serum thyroxine and TRAb, thyroid ultrasound and orbital computed tomography. RNA transcripts were the template for amplifying TCR beta CDR3 regions. HTBI primers were the set used in a first-round RT-PCR of the TCR CDR3. MiXCR, applied by TCRdb to the multiplex PCR reads, yields one record per CDR3 protein. Of roughly 180,000 distinct CDR3 sequences detected, less than 10% appear once; the ten largest clones hold more than 20%.

This chain links TRBV13 with TRBJ1-1; no clear D gene. The specimen sequenced was blood. This TCR came from a woman aged 18 to 35 with Graves' hyperthyroidism that later progressed to Graves' ophthalmopathy. The CDR3 sequence is CASSRGSEAFF. CDR3 nucleotide sequence: TGTGCCAGCAGCCGCGGGAGCGAAGCTTTCTTT.